Listed below are T cell receptor beta chains from one sample, sequenced in a study of cytomegalovirus exposure and HLA in healthy donors. Produced via immunoSEQ multiplex PCR; TCRdb's table is partial and in-frame only. The sample has 150,000 to 200,000 clones, over 75% seen once. The sequencing input was PBMCs. The receptors derive from a male donor in good health and CMV-seronegative. Each CDR3 is given with its conserved first and last residue. Each record gives: clone size, J gene, V gene, D gene, CDR3 length, CDR3 protein, CDR3 DNA. D genes are given only for firm matches. Rows give clone size only sometimes, using once, few, many, or a class for an expanded clone.

NA | TRBJ1-5 | TRBV19 | NA | 15 | CASSTYGRGNQPQHF | TGTGCCAGTAGCACCTACGGCAGGGGCAATCAGCCCCAGCATTTT
NA | TRBJ2-1 | TRBV18 | NA | 13 | CASSPREFHEQFF | TGTGCCAGCTCACCACGCGAGTTTCATGAGCAGTTCTTC
few | TRBJ2-3 | TRBV9 | NA | 17 | CASSVDPGRGGTDTQYF | TGTGCCAGCAGCGTAGACCCCGGAAGGGGTGGTACAGATACGCAGTATTTT
once | TRBJ2-7 | TRBV7-8 | NA | 15 | CASSLVGGFSYEQYF | TGTGCCAGCAGCTTAGTCGGCGGTTTCTCCTACGAGCAGTACTTC
NA | TRBJ1-2 | TRBV7-2 | TRBD1 | 15 | CASSRFGQGADGYTF | TGTGCCAGCAGCCGCTTCGGGCAGGGGGCTGATGGCTACACCTTC
NA | TRBJ1-2 | TRBV27 | NA | 14 | CASSPSDSSYGYTF | TGTGCCAGCAGTCCCTCGGACAGTAGCTATGGCTACACCTTC
NA | TRBJ1-1 | TRBV6-5 | NA | 13 | CASNNGAQGRAFF | TGTGCCAGCAACAACGGGGCCCAGGGGAGAGCTTTCTTT
NA | TRBJ2-3 | TRBV19 | TRBD1 | 14 | CASSIWTGEDTQYF | TGTGCCAGTAGTATTTGGACAGGGGAAGATACGCAGTATTTT
NA | TRBJ1-6 | TRBV5-1 | NA | 17 | CASSLLDRVSYNSPLHF | TGCGCCAGCAGCTTGCTGGACAGAGTCTCCTATAATTCACCCCTCCACTTT
NA | TRBJ2-2 | TRBV19 | TRBD2 | 15 | CASRSRGVGTGELFF | TGTGCCAGTAGATCCCGGGGGGTGGGCACCGGGGAGCTGTTTTTT
NA | TRBJ1-2 | TRBV25-1 | NA | 14 | CASSSLRQHYGYTF | TGTGCCAGCAGTAGTTTAAGACAGCACTATGGCTACACCTTC
NA | TRBJ1-5 | TRBV19 | NA | 19 | CASRDTLGTSIRGDQPQHF | NA
once | TRBJ2-3 | TRBV7-2 | NA | 15 | CASSLDGISTDTQYF | TGTGCCAGCAGCTTAGATGGCATTAGCACAGATACGCAGTATTTT
NA | TRBJ2-3 | TRBV6-6 | NA | 15 | CASSYRGEGTDTQYF | TGTGCCAGCAGTTACCGCGGGGAAGGCACAGATACGCAGTATTTT
few | TRBJ1-6 | TRBV6-1 | TRBD1 | 14 | CASSRQGSDSPLHF | TGTGCCAGCAGTCGACAGGGGTCAGATTCACCCCTCCACTTT
NA | TRBJ1-1 | TRBV18 | NA | 14 | CASSPGQTNTEAFF | TGTGCCAGCTCACCAGGACAGACGAACACTGAAGCTTTCTTT
NA | TRBJ2-5 | TRBV6-1 | TRBD1 | 14 | CASRRTGGLETQYF | TGTGCCAGCAGACGGACAGGGGGCTTGGAGACCCAGTACTTC
NA | TRBJ2-2 | TRBV6-5 | NA | 14 | CASSYSFSTGELFF | TGTGCCAGCAGTTACTCGTTCAGCACCGGGGAGCTGTTTTTT
NA | TRBJ2-3 | TRBV4-2 | TRBD2 | 17 | CASSQERPGLAPDTQYF | TGTGCCAGCAGCCAAGAGAGACCGGGACTAGCCCCAGATACGCAGTATTTT
NA | TRBJ2-5 | TRBV4-3 | TRBD1 | 15 | CASSQQQGGPGTQYF | TGCGCCAGCAGCCAACAACAGGGGGGCCCAGGGACCCAGTACTTC
NA | TRBJ1-6 | TRBV2 | NA | 12 | CASARVTSPLHF | TGTGCCAGCGCCAGGGTTACTTCACCCCTCCACTTT
few | TRBJ2-3 | TRBV4-2 | TRBD2 | 16 | CASSPASGGAADTQYF | TGTGCCAGCAGCCCGGCTAGCGGGGGGGCCGCAGATACGCAGTATTTT
NA | TRBJ2-2 | TRBV11-2 | TRBD2 | 17 | CASSLGPTSAHTGELFF | TGTGCCAGCAGCTTAGGGCCTACTAGCGCCCACACCGGGGAGCTGTTTTTT
NA | TRBJ2-5 | TRBV16 | NA | 17 | CASSQSGGAIGVKTQYF | TGTGCCAGCAGCCAATCGGGTGGCGCGATAGGAGTGAAGACCCAGTACTTC
NA | TRBJ2-5 | TRBV30 | TRBD2 | 13 | CAWSSGGFETQYF | TGTGCCTGGAGTTCGGGGGGTTTTGAGACCCAGTACTTC
NA | TRBJ1-2 | TRBV5-1 | NA | 16 | CASSRLEGWSGDGYTF | TGCGCCAGCAGCCGTTTGGAGGGTTGGAGTGGAGATGGCTACACCTTC
NA | TRBJ2-2 | TRBV12-5 | NA | 17 | CASGTRAAQGDTGELFF | TGTGCTAGTGGAACCCGGGCGGCCCAAGGGGACACCGGGGAGCTGTTTTTT
NA | TRBJ2-1 | TRBV30 | NA | 16 | CAWSGGSTSSYNEQFF | TGTGCCTGGAGTGGCGGCTCTACCAGCTCCTACAATGAGCAGTTCTTC
NA | TRBJ2-1 | TRBV9 | NA | 13 | CASSVSRNNEQFF | TGTGCCAGCAGCGTTAGCAGAAACAATGAGCAGTTCTTC
NA | TRBJ2-5 | TRBV13 | NA | 15 | CASSSEGTGIETQYF | TGTGCCAGCAGCTCTGAAGGGACTGGCATTGAGACCCAGTACTTC
NA | TRBJ1-6 | TRBV6-5 | NA | 14 | CASSYGTLNSPLHF | TGTGCCAGCAGTTACGGGACTCTTAATTCACCCCTCCACTTT
NA | TRBJ2-3 | TRBV7-9 | TRBD1 | 15 | CASSLLTGGADTQYF | TGTGCCAGCAGCTTATTAACAGGGGGCGCAGATACGCAGTATTTT
NA | TRBJ1-2 | TRBV7-9 | TRBD1 | 13 | CASSHATGVGYTF | TGTGCCAGCAGCCATGCTACAGGGGTCGGCTACACCTTC
NA | TRBJ2-1 | TRBV25-1 | TRBD1 | 15 | CASREGQGLYNEQFF | TGTGCCAGCAGGGAAGGACAGGGGCTCTACAATGAGCAGTTCTTC
NA | TRBJ2-3 | TRBV9 | NA | 12 | CASSVPTDTQYF | TGTGCCAGCAGCGTCCCAACAGATACGCAGTATTTT
NA | TRBJ1-6 | TRBV5-3 | NA | 17 | CARSLDRIEGGNSPLHF | TGTGCCAGAAGCTTGGACCGGATTGAGGGTGGAAATTCACCCCTCCACTTT
NA | TRBJ1-2 | TRBV7-2 | TRBD1 | 13 | CASSLTGADGYTF | TGTGCCAGCAGCTTGACAGGGGCTGATGGCTACACCTTC
NA | TRBJ2-7 | TRBV9 | NA | 16 | CASSAHTQGISYEQYF | TGTGCCAGCAGCGCCCATACCCAGGGGATCTCCTACGAGCAGTACTTC
NA | TRBJ1-3 | TRBV18 | TRBD1 | 18 | CASSPRLLDRASGNTIYF | TGTGCCAGCTCACCCAGGTTGTTGGACAGGGCCTCTGGAAACACCATATATTTT
NA | TRBJ2-7 | TRBV6-5 | NA | 14 | CASSSTRRKNEQYF | TGTGCCAGCAGTTCAACTAGGAGGAAGAACGAGCAGTACTTC
once | TRBJ2-7 | TRBV23-1 | NA | 16 | CASSQCVDRSPYEQYF | TGCGCCAGCAGTCAATGTGTAGACAGGAGCCCTTACGAGCAGTACTTC
NA | TRBJ1-2 | TRBV10-3 | NA | 15 | CAISDRDKSDYGYTF | TGTGCCATCAGTGACCGGGACAAGTCCGACTATGGCTACACCTTC
NA | TRBJ2-7 | TRBV19 | NA | 14 | CASSIVGGAYEQYF | TGTGCCAGTAGTATAGTTGGCGGAGCCTACGAGCAGTACTTC
NA | TRBJ2-7 | TRBV5-1 | NA | 17 | CASSSSMLMTGSYEQYF | TGCGCCAGCAGCTCCTCAATGTTAATGACAGGCTCCTACGAGCAGTACTTC
NA | TRBJ2-3 | TRBV7-2 | TRBD1 | 14 | CASNDRGSTDTQYF | TGTGCCAGCAACGACAGGGGTAGCACAGATACGCAGTATTTT
once | TRBJ2-2 | TRBV2 | NA | 11 | CASSLIGELFF | TGTGCCAGCAGCCTTATCGGGGAGCTGTTTTTT
NA | TRBJ2-5 | TRBV6-1 | NA | 14 | CASRTGLTQETQYF | TGTGCCAGCAGAACAGGGTTGACACAAGAGACCCAGTACTTC
NA | TRBJ1-2 | TRBV7-2 | NA | 14 | CASSQTATDYGYTF | TGTGCCAGCAGCCAGACAGCGACGGACTATGGCTACACCTTC
NA | TRBJ1-6 | TRBV27 | NA | 15 | CASSFRELPNSPLHF | TGTGCCAGCAGTTTTAGGGAGCTACCTAATTCACCCCTCCACTTT
once | TRBJ2-6 | TRBV5-4 | TRBD2 | 18 | CASSLPGGSFRGANVLTF | TGTGCCAGCAGCTTACCGGGAGGGAGTTTTCGGGGGGCCAACGTCCTGACTTTC
once | TRBJ2-3 | TRBV6-6 | NA | 15 | CASSYGTPARDTQYF | TGTGCCAGCAGTTACGGGACACCGGCTCGGGATACGCAGTATTTT
NA | TRBJ1-2 | TRBV6-1 | NA | 15 | CASSDNFRRLGGYTF | TGTGCCAGCAGTGACAATTTCAGGAGGCTTGGTGGCTACACCTTC
once | TRBJ1-2 | TRBV7-9 | NA | 18 | CASSFGGDGRTPDYGYTF | TGTGCCAGCAGCTTTGGGGGCGATGGCCGGACCCCGGACTATGGCTACACCTTC
NA | TRBJ2-4 | TRBV6-5 | TRBD1 | 14 | CASSYRGQGDIQYF | TGTGCCAGCAGTTACAGGGGGCAAGGGGACATTCAGTACTTC
NA | TRBJ2-1 | TRBV15 | TRBD2 | 14 | CATARGDSYNEQFF | TGTGCCACCGCCCGGGGGGACTCCTACAATGAGCAGTTCTTC
few | TRBJ1-5 | TRBV21-1 | NA | 15 | CASSKGVRLDQPQHF | TGTGCCAGCAGCAAAGGCGTGAGGTTGGATCAGCCCCAGCATTTT
few | TRBJ1-1 | TRBV9 | NA | 12 | CASSVVRGEAFF | TGTGCCAGCAGCGTAGTAAGGGGAGAAGCTTTCTTT
NA | TRBJ1-2 | TRBV6-1 | TRBD1 | 14 | CASTQRGLNYGYTF | TGTGCCAGCACGCAGAGGGGGCTTAACTATGGCTACACCTTC
NA | TRBJ1-6 | TRBV10-3 | TRBD1 | 14 | CAISVLQGESPLHF | TGTGCCATCAGTGTTCTGCAGGGGGAATCACCCCTCCACTTT
NA | TRBJ2-1 | TRBV5-4 | NA | 14 | CASSSPGRGNEQFF | TGTGCCAGCAGCTCGCCCGGCCGGGGCAATGAGCAGTTCTTC